Sequencing of this T cell receptor (beta chain) was carried out in a study of blood T cell repertoires in COVID-19. Study overall: The United States, Italy and Spain provided the acute and convalescent COVID-19 samples. PBMCs, B-cell-depleted T cells, or T cells provided the cDNA or gDNA that made up the material.

Original processing methods: Reference gene primer amplification in the assay estimated nucleated cell counts. The method was immunoSEQ multiplex PCR; TCRdb's version includes in-frame clones alone and lacks a portion of them. The DNA gave D and trimming, while V, J and clone size come from that table. The sample records about 350,000 clones, about 89% being singletons. CDR3 length equals 19 residues. The V gene end was trimmed by 4 bases and the J gene end by 7 bases; junction bases not matched to a gene: 18. The germline V gene encodes CDR1 SGHTA and CDR2 FQGNSA. This rearrangement joins TRBV7-2 to TRBJ2-1; the match to TRBD2 covers 11 bases. The sequenced material came from peripheral blood. The source of this sequence is a woman between 45 and 60 years old with COVID-19, enrolled during active disease. The DNA of the CDR3 is TGTGCCAGCAGCTCCGGACTAGCGGGCGGATCCCCTGGGTGGAATGAGCAGTTCTTC. The encoded protein is CASSSGLAGGSPGWNEQFF.